This T cell receptor beta chain originates from a study of T cells in Graves' hyperthyroidism and ophthalmopathy. The CDR3 regions of TCR beta were amplified from RNA transcripts. Primed by the HTBI set, a first-round RT-PCR was run on the TCR CDR3. TCRdb reprocessed the multiplex PCR reads with MiXCR, giving one entry per CDR3 protein. The data contain about 350,000 distinct CDR3 sequences, 18% of them seen just once; the ten biggest clones take up roughly 15%. Study conclusions and caveats: Before onset, ophthalmopathy was predicted by the model a median approximately 6.7 months earlier. Most thyroid clonotypes with frequency above 0.001 were detected in blood.

The CDR3 totals 13 residues. With V trimmed by 2 bases and J by 6 bases, 3 bases remained unmatched. Looked up from germline, CDR1 is MNHNS and CDR2 is SASEGT. Investigators excluded patients with uncontrolled infection, other autoimmune disease, pregnancy or lactation. More than 9.5 ml fresh peripheral blood yielded the PBMCs. Concerning this clonotype: As yet, its antigen is unknown.

This TCR derives from a middle-aged woman with Graves' ophthalmopathy. This chain joins TRBV6-1 and TRBJ1-1, with 7 bases matching TRBD1. Sequencing input: blood. CDR3 bases: TGTGCCAGCAGTGAACAAACAGGGGCTGAAGCTTTCTTT. This codes for CASSEQTGAEAFF.